This TCR beta chain was obtained from a study of blood T cell repertoires in COVID-19. In the study overall: Samples taken during acute and convalescent COVID-19 were collected in the United States, Italy and Spain. T cells, B-cell-depleted T cells, or PBMCs supplied cDNA or gDNA.

Germline-derived CDR1 and CDR2 are SGHRS and YFSETQ. The CDR3 sequence is 15 residues long. V lost 2 bases to trimming and J lost 6 bases; unmatched junction nucleotides: 11. Original handling: Using reference gene primer amplification, nucleated cell counts were estimated. The assay was immunoSEQ multiplex PCR, and TCRdb's table has in-frame clones only and misses some. V and J calls plus clone size are reproduced from that table; the DNA served to infer D and trimming. This sample has around 95,000 clones, with around 90% found just once. The material sequenced was peripheral blood. This receptor was obtained from a human donor in a cohort sampled during active COVID-19. The rearrangement links TRBV5-1 to TRBJ2-7; 7 nucleotides line up with TRBD2. DNA for the CDR3: TGCGCCAGCAGCTTATCTTCGCGGGAGTTGAGCGAGCAGTACTTC. Its protein product is CASSLSSRELSEQYF.